This record concerns one TCR beta chain sequence. Its specificity is not known. At one of its ends the junction is not consistent with the germline gene, which may arise from a read error. This CDR3 is 14 amino acids long. Germline lookup yields CDR1 SQVTM and CDR2 ANQGSEA. The data originate from a study of cytomegalovirus exposure and HLA in healthy donors. About the study: Out of 180 million or so T cells, an earlier analysis found roughly 110 million unique TCR beta sequences in total. The study's findings and limits: Rare sequences made up most TCRs, while some public TCRs were found in many donors.

In the PCR, 60 Vbeta and 13 Jbeta primers were used. TCRdb's copy holds only in-frame clones and misses some; the assay was immunoSEQ multiplex PCR. The sample yields over 150,000 clones, 74% seen once. This sequence joins TRBV29-1 and TRBJ1-6; no definite D call. Sequences were obtained from PBMCs. The receptor was derived from a man between 25 and 39 years old in good health and CMV-seronegative. The CDR3 DNA is TGCAGCGTTGAACCGAGGCCATTTAATTCACCCCTCAACTTT. Translated, it gives CSVEPRPFNSPLNF.